What follows describes a single TCR beta chain. Recruits, aged about 18 to 100 years, lived in 25 or so US areas. These data are taken from a study of blood T cell repertoires in COVID-19. J gave up 4 bases and V 6 bases, and 11 bases lay outside the gene matches. The V gene's germline CDR1 is MDHEN and CDR2 SYDVKM. The CDR3 totals 17 residues. The data were produced by immunoSEQ multiplex PCR, yet TCRdb's version contains in-frame clones alone and is incomplete. The sample has over 120,000 clones; approximately 80% are singletons. J is TRBJ2-1 and V is TRBV28, with 11 bases that match TRBD1. What was sequenced was PBMCs or T cells enriched from blood (not recorded which). This receptor was identified in a man aged 50-59 years who had recovered from COVID-19. CDR3 region: CASRDRGLGTTYNEQFF. The CDR3 DNA sequence: TGTGCCAGCAGGGACAGGGGGCTCGGGACGACATACAATGAGCAGTTCTTC.